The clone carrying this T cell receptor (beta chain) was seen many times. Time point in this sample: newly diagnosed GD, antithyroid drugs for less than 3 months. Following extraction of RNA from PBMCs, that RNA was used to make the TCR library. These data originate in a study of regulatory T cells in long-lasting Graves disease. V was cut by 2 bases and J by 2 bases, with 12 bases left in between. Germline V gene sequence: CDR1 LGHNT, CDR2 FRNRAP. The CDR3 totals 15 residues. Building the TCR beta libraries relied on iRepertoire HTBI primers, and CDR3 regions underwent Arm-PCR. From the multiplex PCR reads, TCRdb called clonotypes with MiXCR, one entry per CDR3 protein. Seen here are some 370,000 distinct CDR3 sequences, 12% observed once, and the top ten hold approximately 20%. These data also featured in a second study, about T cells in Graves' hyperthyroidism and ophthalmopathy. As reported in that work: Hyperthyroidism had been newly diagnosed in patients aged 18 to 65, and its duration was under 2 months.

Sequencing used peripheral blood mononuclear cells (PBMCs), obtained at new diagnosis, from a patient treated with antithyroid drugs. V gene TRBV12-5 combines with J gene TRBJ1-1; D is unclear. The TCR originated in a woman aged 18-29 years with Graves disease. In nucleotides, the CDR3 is TGTGCTAGTGGTTTGAATTGGAAGGTAAACACTGAAGCTTTCTTT. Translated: CASGLNWKVNTEAFF.